This T cell receptor beta chain comes out of a study of prognosis after radiotherapy for stage I lung cancer. Study details: Participants consisted of stage I non-small cell lung cancer patients, who were enrolled between April 2018 and early 2019. The study's findings and limits: Patients with and without metastases reportedly differed in TRBV and TRBJ gene usage frequencies. Post-treatment Shannon entropy following stereotactic body radiation therapy was lower among patients who developed distant metastases.

Prior chemotherapy, radiotherapy and other malignancies were absent; CT and PET/CT showed node-negative disease. For this clonotype: Antigen: not known. This likely traces to a read error, being one base from a far larger clone.

The study amplified the TCR beta CDR3 region from genomic DNA. This amplification was carried out by two rounds of multiplex PCR. First-round PCR employed TRBV- and TRBJ-specific primers for each gene. Using its own MiXCR run on the multiplex PCR reads, TCRdb lists one record per CDR3 protein. Among 30,000 to 40,000 distinct CDR3 sequences listed, around a quarter were seen once. Trimming took 3 bases from V and 7 from J, leaving 14 bases between them. CDR1 is MNHNS, CDR2 SASEGT, per germline. The CDR3 has 14 residues. The origin of this receptor is a donor aged 50 or older with non-small cell lung cancer. Specimen: PBMCs, collected before or after stereotactic body radiation therapy (not recorded which). This sequence joins TRBV6-1 and TRBJ2-3; D uncertain. CDR3 nucleotide sequence: TGTGCCAGCAGTGACTCATATGCCCCATATACGCAGTATTTT. This encodes CASSDSYAPYTQYF.